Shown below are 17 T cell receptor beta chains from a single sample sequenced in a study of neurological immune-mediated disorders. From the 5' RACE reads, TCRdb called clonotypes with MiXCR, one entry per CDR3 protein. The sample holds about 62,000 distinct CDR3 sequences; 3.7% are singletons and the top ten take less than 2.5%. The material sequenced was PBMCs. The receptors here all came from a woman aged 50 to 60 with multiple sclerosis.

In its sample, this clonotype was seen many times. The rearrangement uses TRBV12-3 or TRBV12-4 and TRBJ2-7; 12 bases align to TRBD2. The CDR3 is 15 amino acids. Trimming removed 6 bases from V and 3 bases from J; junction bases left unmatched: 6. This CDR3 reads CASRAGLAGLYEQYF. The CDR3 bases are TGTGCCAGCAGGGCGGGACTAGCGGGCCTCTACGAGCAGTACTTC.

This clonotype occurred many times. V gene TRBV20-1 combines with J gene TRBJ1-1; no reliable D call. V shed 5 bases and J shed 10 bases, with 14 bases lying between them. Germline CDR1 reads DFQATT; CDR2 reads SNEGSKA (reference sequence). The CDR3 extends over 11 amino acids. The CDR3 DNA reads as TGCAGTGCTCAAAAGGACTACGGAGCTTTCTTT. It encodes CSAQKDYGAFF.

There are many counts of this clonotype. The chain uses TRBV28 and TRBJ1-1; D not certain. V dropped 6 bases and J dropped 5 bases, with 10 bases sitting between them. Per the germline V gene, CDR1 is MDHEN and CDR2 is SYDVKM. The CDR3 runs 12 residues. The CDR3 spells CASRVGGTEAFF. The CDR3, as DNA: TGTGCCAGCAGAGTAGGCGGAACTGAAGCTTTCTTT.

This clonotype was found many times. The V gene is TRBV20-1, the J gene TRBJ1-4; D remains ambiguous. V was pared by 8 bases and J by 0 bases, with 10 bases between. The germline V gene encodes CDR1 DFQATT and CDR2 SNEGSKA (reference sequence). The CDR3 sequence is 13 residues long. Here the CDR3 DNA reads TGCAGTCTAAGAAGTGCAACTAATGAAAAACTGTTTTTT. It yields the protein CSLRSATNEKLFF.

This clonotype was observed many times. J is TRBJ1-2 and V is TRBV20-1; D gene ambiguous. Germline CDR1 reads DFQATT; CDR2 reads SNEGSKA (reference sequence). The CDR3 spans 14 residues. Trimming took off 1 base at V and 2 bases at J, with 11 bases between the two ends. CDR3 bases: TGCAGTGCTAGAGTGAAGACGGAGAACTATGGCTACACCTTC. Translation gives CSARVKTENYGYTF.

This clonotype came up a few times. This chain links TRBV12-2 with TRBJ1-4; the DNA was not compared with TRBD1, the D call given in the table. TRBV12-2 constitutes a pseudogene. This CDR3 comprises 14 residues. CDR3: CASRLGQLEEKLFF. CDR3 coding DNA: TGTGCAAGTCGCTTGGGACAGTTAGAGGAAAAACTGTTTTTT.

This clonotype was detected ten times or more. The CDR3 reads CASSEWGQGEAFF. In DNA, the CDR3 is TGTGCCAGCAGTGAATGGGGGCAGGGCGAAGCTTTCTTT. The chain joins TRBV2 to TRBJ1-1, with a possible D match to TRBD1 (6 bases). V lost 2 bases and J 8 bases, leaving 12 bases between the germline ends. Germline V lookup: CDR1 SNHLY, CDR2 FYNNEI. There are 13 residues in the CDR3.

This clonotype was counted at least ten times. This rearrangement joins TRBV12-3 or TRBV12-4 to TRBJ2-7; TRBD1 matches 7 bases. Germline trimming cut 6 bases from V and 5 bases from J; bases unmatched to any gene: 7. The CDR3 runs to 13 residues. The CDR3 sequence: CASSYGQVHEQYF. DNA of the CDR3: TGTGCCAGCAGCTACGGACAGGTGCACGAGCAGTACTTC.

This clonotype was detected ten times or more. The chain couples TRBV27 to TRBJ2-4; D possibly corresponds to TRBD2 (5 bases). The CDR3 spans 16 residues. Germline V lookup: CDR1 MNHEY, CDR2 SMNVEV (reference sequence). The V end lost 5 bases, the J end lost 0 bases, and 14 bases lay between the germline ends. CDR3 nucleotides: TGTGCCAGCAGTAATCAAGCGGCGCTAGCCAAAAACATTCAGTACTTC. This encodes CASSNQAALAKNIQYF.

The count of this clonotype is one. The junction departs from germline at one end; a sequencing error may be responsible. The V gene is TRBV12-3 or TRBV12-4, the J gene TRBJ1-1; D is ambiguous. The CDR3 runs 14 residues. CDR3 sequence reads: CASSSRKYNTETFF. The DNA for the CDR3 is TGTGCCAGCAGTTCCCGAAAGTATAACACTGAAACTTTCTTT.

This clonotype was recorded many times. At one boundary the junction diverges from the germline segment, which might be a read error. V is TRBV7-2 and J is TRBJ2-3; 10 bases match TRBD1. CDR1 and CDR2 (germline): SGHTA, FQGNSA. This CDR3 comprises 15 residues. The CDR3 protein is CASSLAGTGEDTQYF. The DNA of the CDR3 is TGTGCCAGCAGTTTAGCCGGGACAGGGGAAGATACGCAGTATTTT.

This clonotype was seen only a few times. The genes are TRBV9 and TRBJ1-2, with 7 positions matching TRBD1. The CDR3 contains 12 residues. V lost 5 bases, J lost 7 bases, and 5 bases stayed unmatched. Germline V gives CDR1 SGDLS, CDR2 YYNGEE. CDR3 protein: CASSLQGSGYTF. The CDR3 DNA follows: TGTGCCAGCAGTCTACAGGGGAGTGGCTACACCTTC.

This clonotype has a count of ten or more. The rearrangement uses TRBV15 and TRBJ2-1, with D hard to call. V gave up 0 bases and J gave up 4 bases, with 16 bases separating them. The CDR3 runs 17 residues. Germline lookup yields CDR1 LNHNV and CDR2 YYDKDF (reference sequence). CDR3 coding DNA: TGTGCCACCAGCAGAGAGGAAACTGGCTCAATATACAATGAGCAGTTCTTC. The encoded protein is CATSREETGSIYNEQFF.

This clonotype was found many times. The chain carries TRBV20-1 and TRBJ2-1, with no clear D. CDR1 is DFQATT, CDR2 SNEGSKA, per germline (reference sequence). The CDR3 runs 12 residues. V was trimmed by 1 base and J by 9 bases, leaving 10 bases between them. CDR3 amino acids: CSARVLLGEQFF. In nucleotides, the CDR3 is TGCAGTGCTAGAGTACTTCTAGGTGAGCAGTTCTTC.

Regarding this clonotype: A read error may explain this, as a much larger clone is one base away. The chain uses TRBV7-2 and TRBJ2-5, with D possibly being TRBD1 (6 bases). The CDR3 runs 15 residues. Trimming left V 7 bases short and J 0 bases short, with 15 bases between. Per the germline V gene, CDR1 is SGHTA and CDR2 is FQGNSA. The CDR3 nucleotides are TGTGCCAGCAACTCAGAAGGACAGAACCAAGAGACCCAGTACTTC. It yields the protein CASNSEGQNQETQYF.

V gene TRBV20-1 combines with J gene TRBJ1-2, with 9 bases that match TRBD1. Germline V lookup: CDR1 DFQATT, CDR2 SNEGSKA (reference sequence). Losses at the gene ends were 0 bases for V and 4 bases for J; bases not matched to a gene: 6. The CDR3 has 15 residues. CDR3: CSARDPQGAVYGYTF. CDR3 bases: TGCAGTGCTAGAGATCCACAGGGGGCGGTCTATGGCTACACCTTC.

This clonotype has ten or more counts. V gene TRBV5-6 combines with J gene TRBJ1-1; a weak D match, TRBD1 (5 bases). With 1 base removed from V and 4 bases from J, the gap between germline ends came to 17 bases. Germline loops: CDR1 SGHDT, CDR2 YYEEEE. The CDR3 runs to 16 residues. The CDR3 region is CASSLLVPGSRTEAFF. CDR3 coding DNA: TGTGCCAGCAGCTTGCTTGTCCCAGGGAGTCGCACTGAAGCTTTCTTT.